This T cell receptor (beta chain) was sequenced during a study of cytomegalovirus exposure and HLA in healthy donors. The PCR used 60 Vbeta and 13 Jbeta primers. Using immunoSEQ multiplex PCR, the repertoire was profiled, and TCRdb retains in-frame clones only, with some absent. This table has around 130,000 clones, approximately 69% appearing once. Material: PBMCs. The TCR originated in a man in his forties in good health and CMV-seropositive.

CDR3 loop: CASSLGQNNEQFF. CDR3 coding DNA: TGTGCCAGCAGCTTAGGACAGAACAATGAGCAGTTCTTC. V usage is TRBV11-2 and J usage is TRBJ2-1; possible D gene TRBD1, 5 bases. The CDR3 is 13 amino acids. V dropped 1 base and J dropped 5 bases, with 6 bases sitting between them. Looked up from germline, CDR1 is SGHAT and CDR2 is FQNNGV.